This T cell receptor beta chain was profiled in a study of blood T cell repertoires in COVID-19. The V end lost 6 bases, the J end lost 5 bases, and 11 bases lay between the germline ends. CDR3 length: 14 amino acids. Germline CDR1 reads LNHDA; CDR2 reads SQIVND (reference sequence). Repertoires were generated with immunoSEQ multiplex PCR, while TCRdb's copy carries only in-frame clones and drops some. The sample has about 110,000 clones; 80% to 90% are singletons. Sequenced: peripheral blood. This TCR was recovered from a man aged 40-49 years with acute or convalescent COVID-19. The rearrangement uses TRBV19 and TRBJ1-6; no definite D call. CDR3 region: CASRSASDNSPLHF. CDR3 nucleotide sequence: TGTGCCAGTAGGTCAGCTAGCGATAATTCACCCCTCCACTTT.